These 24 T cell receptor beta chains were all obtained from the same sample, sequenced in a study of T cell changes during pregnancy in multiple sclerosis. Data came from immunoSEQ multiplex PCR; TCRdb stores just in-frame clones and leaves some out. The table shows approximately 64,000 clones, with 92% occurring only once. Here the sequenced sample was peripheral blood, taken in the first trimester of pregnancy. All receptors derive from a female donor with multiple sclerosis, enrolled in a pregnancy study.

The chain uses TRBV5-1 and TRBJ2-3; TRBD2 matches at 10 bases. Germline assignment: CDR1 SGHRS and CDR2 YFSETQ. V dropped 4 bases and J dropped 1; count of bases not matched to a gene: 0. The CDR3 length is 14 residues. The CDR3 protein is CASSGTSGTDTQYF. Here the CDR3 DNA reads TGCGCCAGCAGCGGGACTAGCGGCACAGATACGCAGTATTTT. Supplemented by reference TRBV5-1 and TRBJ2-3, the full variable domain reads KAGVTQTPRYLIKTRGQQVTLSCSPISGHRSVSWYQQTPGQGLQFLFEYFSETQRNKGNFPGRFSGRQFSNSRSEMNVSTLELGDSALYLCASSGTSGTDTQYFGPGTRLTVL.

The chain is built from TRBV10-2 and TRBJ2-1; TRBD1 matches 10 bases. This CDR3 is built from 13 residues. V trimming: 4 bases; J trimming: 8 bases; junction bases outside the gene matches: 2. CDR1 and CDR2 (germline): WSHSY, SAAADI. The CDR3 nucleotides are TGCGCCAGCAGTGGACAGGGGGCCGATGAGCAGTTCTTC. Protein product: CASSGQGADEQFF.

The chain employs TRBV4-3 and TRBJ1-5; possibly TRBD1 for D (5 bases). Germline values: CDR1 LGHNA, CDR2 YSLEER. The CDR3 runs to 14 residues. The germline V and J ends were trimmed by 4 bases and 5 bases, with 12 bases remaining between them. The CDR3 DNA reads TGCGCCAGCAGCCTCGGCCAGGGTGATCAGCCCCAGCATTTT. Protein product: CASSLGQGDQPQHF.

The chain links TRBV5-1 to TRBJ2-1; D is possibly TRBD1 (6 bases). Trimming took off 0 bases at V and 3 bases at J, with 10 bases between the two ends. The V gene's germline CDR1 is SGHRS and CDR2 YFSETQ. The CDR3 totals 15 residues. CDR3 amino acids: CASSLAWTDYNEQFF. The CDR3 DNA sequence: TGCGCCAGCAGCTTGGCTTGGACAGACTACAATGAGCAGTTCTTC.

The V and J genes are TRBV15 and TRBJ2-3; no clear D. Germline V lookup: CDR1 LNHNV, CDR2 YYDKDF (reference sequence). The CDR3 has 13 amino acids. The V end was cut by 2 bases, the J end by 3 bases, with 6 bases between. CDR3 residues: CATSRYKTDTQYF. The DNA for the CDR3 is TGTGCCACCAGCAGATACAAGACAGATACGCAGTATTTT.

The chain links TRBV27 to TRBJ2-7; a weak D match, TRBD2 (5 bases). V was clipped by 2 bases and J by 6 bases, with 14 bases between them. The CDR3 has 14 residues. Germline-derived CDR1 and CDR2 are MNHEY and SMNVEV (reference sequence). The CDR3 DNA sequence: TGTGCCAGCAGTTTACGACGGGAACGCGCCGAGCAGTACTTC. It encodes CASSLRRERAEQYF.

The chain combines TRBV9 with TRBJ2-7; TRBD2 matches 7 bases. V lost 0 bases, J lost 7 bases, and 10 bases stayed unmatched. The CDR3 loop spans 15 amino acids. Per the germline V gene, CDR1 is SGDLS and CDR2 is YYNGEE. CDR3 DNA: TGTGCCAGCAGCGTAGCTTGGGGTGCGCGGGAGGAGCAGTACTTC. Its translation is CASSVAWGAREEQYF. The whole variable domain, filled in from reference TRBV9 and TRBJ2-7, reads DSGVTQTPKHLITATGQRVTLRCSPRSGDLSVYWYQQSLDQGLQFLIQYYNGEERAKGNILERFSAQQFPDLHSELNLSSLELGDSALYFCASSVAWGAREEQYFGPGTRLTVT.

This rearrangement joins TRBV18 to TRBJ2-4; 9 nucleotides line up with TRBD1. Germline V gene sequence: CDR1 KGHSH, CDR2 LQKENI. Unmatched junction bases numbered 2, after V lost 2 bases and J lost 0 bases. This CDR3 has 16 residues. For the CDR3, the DNA is TGTGCCAGCTCACCAACAGGGGGCCTAGCCAAAAACATTCAGTACTTC. It translates to CASSPTGGLAKNIQYF.

The chain couples TRBV7-9 to TRBJ1-1; D is undetermined. The CDR3 is 13 amino acids. Trimming removed 1 base from V and 1 base from J, with 4 bases in between. From germline, CDR1 is SEHNR and CDR2 FQNEAQ (reference sequence). CDR3 nucleotides: TGTGCCAGCAGCTTAGGCGAGAACACTGAAGCTTTCTTT. Its translation is CASSLGENTEAFF.

The genes are TRBV25-1 and TRBJ2-5; D is perhaps TRBD1 (5 bases). The J call may not be correct, given that the DNA end is closer to TRBJ2-7. The length of the CDR3 is 13 residues. Germline assignment: CDR1 MGHDK and CDR2 SYGVNS. CDR3 bases: TGTGCCAGCAGTGCAACAGGTTCCTACGAGCAGTACTTC. Protein product: CASSATGSYEQYF.

This clone has a handful of counts. V and J are TRBV15 and TRBJ1-1; D perhaps matches TRBD1 (5 bases). CDR3 size: 14 residues. V lost 0 bases and J lost 4, with 9 bases in between. The V gene's germline CDR1 is LNHNV and CDR2 YYDKDF (reference sequence). The CDR3 DNA sequence: TGTGCCACCAGCAGAGATCACGGGGGCACTGAAGCTTTCTTT. This gives the protein CATSRDHGGTEAFF.

The gene calls are TRBV7-2 and TRBJ1-5; D is unresolved. CDR1 SGHTA and CDR2 FQGNSA come from the germline V gene. The CDR3 has 15 residues. With 4 bases removed from V and 1 base from J, the gap between germline ends came to 11 bases. CDR3 sequence: CASSSQVLSNQPQHF. The CDR3, as DNA: TGTGCCAGCAGCTCTCAAGTGCTAAGCAATCAGCCCCAGCATTTT.

The chain carries TRBV6-5 and TRBJ1-2; tentatively, D is TRBD1 (6 bases). The CDR3 is made up of 16 amino acids. Trimming removed 2 bases at V and 2 bases at J, with 15 bases between. CDR1 and CDR2 (germline): MNHEY, SVGAGI. Written as DNA, the CDR3 is TGTGCCAGCAGTTACGGGGGACACCTCAAGAACTATGGCTACACCTTC. Translation: CASSYGGHLKNYGYTF.

This rearrangement joins TRBV18 to TRBJ2-1; 13 positions agree with TRBD2. Germline CDR1 is KGHSH and CDR2 is LQKENI. Trimming cost V 3 bases and J 2 bases; bases outside gene matches: 1. CDR3 length: 16 residues. CDR3 protein: CASSPGLAGAYNEQFF. CDR3 DNA: TGTGCCAGCTCACCCGGACTAGCGGGGGCCTACAATGAGCAGTTCTTC. Full variable domain (missing parts from reference TRBV18 and TRBJ2-1): NAGVMQNPRHLVRRRGQEARLRCSPMKGHSHVYWYRQLPEEGLKFMVYLQKENIIDESGMPKERFSAEFPKEGPSILRIQQVVRGDSAAYFCASSPGLAGAYNEQFFGPGTRLTVL.

The chain uses TRBV11-1 and TRBJ2-7; D might be TRBD1 (6 bases). CDR1 is SGHAT, CDR2 FQDESV, per germline (reference sequence). V was pared by 2 bases and J by 2 bases, with 10 bases between. The CDR3 covers 14 residues. As DNA, the CDR3 is TGTGCCAGCAGCTTATGGCAGGGGCCCTACGAGCAGTACTTC. This gives the protein CASSLWQGPYEQYF.

The chain uses TRBV5-6 and TRBJ2-2, with D tentatively TRBD1 (8 bases). The V gene lost 1 base and the J gene lost 2 bases, with 15 bases spanning the gap. Germline V gene sequence: CDR1 SGHDT, CDR2 YYEEEE. The CDR3 totals 17 residues. CDR3 coding DNA: TGTGCCAGCAGCTTGAGCGGGACAGGTCATAACACCGGGGAGCTGTTTTTT. Encoded protein: CASSLSGTGHNTGELFF.

The chain uses TRBV19 and TRBJ1-2, with TRBD1 matching 12 bases. With 7 bases clipped from V and 4 bases from J, the junction kept 7 bases outside the gene matches. Germline V gene data show CDR1 as LNHDA and CDR2 as SQIVND (reference sequence). CDR3 length equals 15 residues. CDR3 sequence reads: CASIPGTGGVYGYTF. The DNA for the CDR3 is TGTGCCAGTATCCCCGGGACAGGGGGCGTCTATGGCTACACCTTC. The variable domain in full, completed from reference TRBV19 and TRBJ1-2, reads DGGITQSPKYLFRKEGQNVTLSCEQNLNHDAMYWYRQDPGQGLRLIYYSQIVNDFQKGDIAEGYSVSREKKESFPLTVTSAQKNPTAFYLCASIPGTGGVYGYTFGSGTRLTVV.

The J gene is TRBJ1-4, the V gene TRBV7-2; perhaps TRBD1 as D (5 bases). The CDR3 spans 15 residues. The V and J ends lost 1 base and 6 bases respectively, with 12 bases between them. Germline CDR1 SGHTA, CDR2 FQGNSA. The CDR3 region is CASSLGQGRYEKLFF. The CDR3 DNA follows: TGTGCCAGCAGCTTAGGCCAGGGTCGTTATGAAAAACTGTTTTTT.

This rearrangement joins TRBV7-2 to TRBJ1-2, with 7 bases aligning to TRBD1. Germline V gene data show CDR1 as SGHTA and CDR2 as FQGNSA. The CDR3 runs to 17 residues. Unmatched junction bases numbered 13, after V lost 5 bases and J lost 1 base. CDR3 sequence reads: CASSPAVTGAINYGYTF. The CDR3 DNA sequence: TGTGCCAGCAGCCCCGCGGTTACAGGGGCAATTAACTATGGCTACACCTTC.

V and J are TRBV19 and TRBJ2-1, with D hard to call. Germline loops: CDR1 LNHDA, CDR2 SQIVND (reference sequence). V lost 6 bases and J 6 bases, leaving 18 bases between the germline ends. The CDR3 runs to 15 residues. The CDR3 region is CASSMTAWSGNEQFF. The CDR3 bases are TGTGCCAGTAGCATGACTGCATGGTCGGGCAATGAGCAGTTCTTC.

V gene TRBV5-1 combines with J gene TRBJ2-5; a possible D gene is TRBD2 (5 bases). Germline CDR1 is SGHRS and CDR2 is YFSETQ. CDR3 length equals 14 residues. Trimming left V 4 bases short and J 1 base short, with 11 bases between. In DNA form, the CDR3 reads TGCGCCAGCAGCGCTGGACTGGGCCAAGAGACCCAGTACTTC. This gives the protein CASSAGLGQETQYF.

The gene calls are TRBV11-2 and TRBJ2-1; TRBD2 agrees at 9 bases. V lost 3 bases, J lost 8 bases, and 8 bases stayed unmatched. The CDR3 is made up of 15 amino acids. CDR1 is SGHAT, CDR2 FQNNGV, per germline. The DNA for the CDR3 is TGTGCCAGCAGCTTCACAGCGGGAGGCGACCATGAGCAGTTCTTC. It yields the protein CASSFTAGGDHEQFF. Looking up the rest from reference TRBV11-2 and TRBJ2-1 gives the full variable domain: EAGVAQSPRYKIIEKRQSVAFWCNPISGHATLYWYQQILGQGPKLLIQFQNNGVVDDSQLPKDRFSAERLKGVDSTLKIQPAKLEDSAVYLCASSFTAGGDHEQFFGPGTRLTVL.

J is TRBJ1-5 and V is TRBV18; D uncertain. The CDR3 runs 13 residues. Trimming pared 3 bases from V and 6 bases from J, leaving 9 bases between. CDR1 KGHSH and CDR2 LQKENI come from the germline V gene. The CDR3 protein is CASSPTASQPQHF. CDR3 DNA: TGTGCCAGCTCACCCACAGCAAGTCAGCCCCAGCATTTT.

This clone showed up just a few times. The chain combines TRBV9 with TRBJ2-2; D might be TRBD2 (6 bases). Per germline, CDR1 SGDLS and CDR2 YYNGEE. V shed 0 bases and J shed 4 bases, with 7 bases lying between them. The CDR3 covers 14 residues. In nucleotides, the CDR3 is TGTGCCAGCAGCGTAGGGGACTTCACCGGGGAGCTGTTTTTT. This sequence encodes CASSVGDFTGELFF.